The clone carrying this T cell receptor beta chain was observed once. These data belong to a study of blood T cell repertoires in COVID-19. Across the whole study: Sites in the United States, Italy and Spain provided acute and convalescent COVID-19 samples.

Some clones are missing from TCRdb's copy, which holds only in-frame ones; the method was immunoSEQ multiplex PCR. This sample carries some 340,000 clones, 87% of them seen once, and the ten largest clones take under 5.5%. Cohorts were assigned according to the clinical history that participants reported. Trimming shortened V by 5 bases and J by 7 bases, and 11 bases separated the two germline ends. The V gene's germline CDR1 is SEHNR and CDR2 FQNEAQ (reference sequence). The CDR3 spans 12 residues. V is TRBV7-9 and J is TRBJ1-1, with D hard to call. The receptor was isolated from a woman aged 30 to 39 who had recovered from COVID-19. Sequenced input: PBMCs or T cells enriched from blood (not recorded which). The CDR3 sequence is CASSLGRGEAFF. CDR3 nucleotides: TGTGCCAGCAGCCTAGGGCGGGGTGAAGCTTTCTTT.